A single sample is the source of the 29 T cell receptor beta chains below, sequenced in a study of OX40 agonist ivuxolimab in advanced cancers. Here immunoSEQ multiplex PCR was the method, and the copy in TCRdb shows in-frame clones only, minus some. This table has 71,000 or so clones, 86% appearing once. The material was CD4+ or CD8+ T cells sorted from blood, obtained in a trial of the OX40 agonist ivuxolimab. The receptors were gathered from an adult with an advanced solid tumor such as melanoma, head and neck, liver or kidney cancer.

This clone was recorded only once. This chain connects TRBV6-1 to TRBJ2-5; TRBD2 is a possible D gene (5 bases). V was cut by 6 bases and J by 5 bases, with 7 bases left in between. CDR1 and CDR2 (germline): MNHNS, SASEGT. The CDR3 contains 11 residues. For the CDR3, the DNA is TGTGCCAGCAGAGAGCGGGAGACCCAGTACTTC. The encoded protein is CASRERETQYF.

This chain links TRBV9 with TRBJ1-1; D perhaps matches TRBD1 (5 bases). CDR3 length: 14 residues. Germline V gives CDR1 SGDLS, CDR2 YYNGEE. Trimming took 3 bases from V and 4 from J, leaving 13 bases between them. CDR3 DNA sequence: TGTGCCAGCAGCGCCCAACTGAGGGGCACTGAAGCTTTCTTT. Translation gives CASSAQLRGTEAFF.

This clone was recorded only once. The junction and the germline gene differ at one end; a read error may be behind it. The chain combines TRBV7-7 with TRBJ2-1; 7 nucleotides agree with TRBD2. The length of the CDR3 is 16 residues. Germline CDR1 is SSHAT and CDR2 is FNYEAQ (reference sequence). DNA for the CDR3: TGTGCTAGCAGCTTAGCGCCCAGCGGGGAGTACAATGAGCAGTTCTTC. As protein: CASSLAPSGEYNEQFF.

The V gene is TRBV10-1, the J gene TRBJ2-7, with D maybe TRBD2 (6 bases). The germline V and J ends were trimmed by 10 bases and 0 bases, with 10 bases remaining between them. The germline V gene has CDR1 WNHNN and CDR2 SYGVQD (reference sequence). This CDR3 contains 12 residues. As DNA, the CDR3 is TGCGCCACCCCCGGGGGCTCCTACGAGCAGTACTTC. It codes for CATPGGSYEQYF.

V and J are TRBV18 and TRBJ1-2, with D possibly being TRBD1 (6 bases). CDR1 is KGHSH, CDR2 LQKENI, per germline. Trimming shortened V by 2 bases and J by 0 bases, and 10 bases separated the two germline ends. CDR3 size: 15 residues. CDR3 bases: TGTGCCAGCTCACCAGCGGCAGGGGCTAACTATGGCTACACCTTC. This translates into CASSPAAGANYGYTF.

The chain combines TRBV28 with TRBJ2-7; D not resolved. Trimming took off 5 bases at V and 4 bases at J, with 12 bases between the two ends. The germline CDR1 and CDR2 sequences are MDHEN and SYDVKM. The CDR3 extends over 13 amino acids. CDR3 in DNA: TGTGCCAGCAGTCCCTCCCTGACATACGAGCAGTACTTC. This gives the protein CASSPSLTYEQYF. Filled out from reference TRBV28 and TRBJ2-7, the complete variable domain reads DVKVTQSSRYLVKRTGEKVFLECVQDMDHENMFWYRQDPGLGLRLIYFSYDVKMKEKGDIPEGYSVSREKKERFSLILESASTNQTSMYLCASSPSLTYEQYFGPGTRLTVT.

This rearrangement joins TRBV28 to TRBJ2-7; 9 bases align to TRBD1. CDR1 is MDHEN and CDR2 is SYDVKM in the germline V gene. Trimming took 5 bases from V and 5 from J; bases not matched to a gene: 13. The CDR3 has 16 amino acids. DNA for the CDR3: TGTGCCAGCAGTCCTAGTCCGGGACAGGGTTCTAACGAGCAGTACTTC. Translating it yields CASSPSPGQGSNEQYF.

For this clone: Other DNA sequences in this sample translate to the same CDR3. This chain's CDR3 is CASSGQENTEAFF. DNA for the CDR3: TGTGCCAGCAGTGGTCAGGAGAACACTGAAGCTTTCTTT. This chain connects TRBV6-1 to TRBJ1-1; D gene unclear. The CDR3 sequence is 13 residues long. V lost 4 bases and J 1 base, leaving 7 bases between the germline ends. Germline CDR1 is MNHNS and CDR2 is SASEGT.

This clone was seen only a few times. V and J are TRBV19 and TRBJ1-5; tentatively, D is TRBD1 (6 bases). This CDR3 region has 13 residues. Per the germline V gene, CDR1 is LNHDA and CDR2 is SQIVND (reference sequence). V was shortened by 9 bases and J by 3 bases, with 12 bases between the two germline ends. Written as DNA, the CDR3 is TGTGCCAGCGCCGGGACAAACAATCAGCCCCAGCATTTT. This codes for CASAGTNNQPQHF.

The chain recombines TRBV7-2 with TRBJ2-3, with 8 positions matching TRBD1. Unmatched junction bases numbered 4, after V lost 5 bases and J lost 6 bases. Germline lookup yields CDR1 SGHTA and CDR2 FQGNSA. The CDR3 loop spans 13 amino acids. CDR3 DNA: TGTGCCAGCAGCCCGACAGGGGCGGATACGCAGTATTTT. Amino acids: CASSPTGADTQYF.

The CDR3 bases are TGTGCCAGTAGTTCCTCACCGGGCAGCGGGAGGTGGGCTAAGTTCTTC. Translated, it gives CASSSSPGSGRWAKFF. V usage is TRBV19 and J usage is TRBJ2-1; 9 bases match TRBD2. CDR1 and CDR2 from the germline V gene are LNHDA and SQIVND (reference sequence). J gave up 14 bases and V 5 bases, and 19 bases lay outside the gene matches. This CDR3 contains 16 residues.

This clone has just one count. The chain combines TRBV7-2 with TRBJ1-4; D might be TRBD1 (6 bases). The CDR3 is 14 amino acids. The germline V gene encodes CDR1 SGHTA and CDR2 FQGNSA. Trimming left V 2 bases short and J 5 bases short, with 9 bases between. CDR3 sequence: CASSLTGWNEKLFF. The CDR3 DNA is TGTGCCAGCAGCTTAACAGGGTGGAATGAAAAACTGTTTTTT. The full variable domain, in which reference TRBV7-2 and TRBJ1-4 provide the parts outside the CDR3, is GAGVSQSPSNKVTEKGKDVELRCDPISGHTALYWYRQSLGQGLEFLIYFQGNSAPDKSGLPSDRFSAERTGGSVSTLTIQRTQQEDSAVYLCASSLTGWNEKLFFGSGTQLSVL.

This sequence joins TRBV10-1 and TRBJ2-7, with TRBD2 matching 8 bases. The CDR3 has 14 amino acids. The V and J ends lost 4 bases and 7 bases, in that order; junction bases with no gene match: 9. Germline assignment: CDR1 WNHNN and CDR2 SYGVQD (reference sequence). The CDR3 DNA reads TGCGCCAGCAGTGCATTACCGGGACTAGGAGAGCAGTACTTC. Its translation is CASSALPGLGEQYF.

In the case of this clone: At the DNA level, this CDR3 is encoded by other sequences in the same sample as well. The chain combines TRBV18 with TRBJ1-5, with a possible D match to TRBD1 (5 bases). The CDR3 runs 16 residues. Deletions cut 3 bases from V and 2 bases from J, with 14 bases between. The germline CDR1 and CDR2 sequences are KGHSH and LQKENI. The CDR3 DNA reads TGTGCCAGCTCACCCCAGGGTAGAGGGGGCAATCAGCCCCAGCATTTT. It codes for CASSPQGRGGNQPQHF.

V gene TRBV7-8 combines with J gene TRBJ1-3; possibly TRBD1 for D (5 bases). CDR1 SGHVS and CDR2 FQNEAQ come from the germline V gene. The CDR3 has 14 amino acids. Trimming shortened V by 6 bases and J by 4 bases, and 13 bases separated the two germline ends. DNA for the CDR3: TGTGCCAGCAGACCCGGGACTTCGGGAAACACCATATATTTT. Translation gives CASRPGTSGNTIYF.

The chain couples TRBV21-1 to TRBJ1-3. TRBV21-1 is noted as a pseudogene. The CDR3 has 17 amino acids. The CDR3 bases are TGTGCCAGGAGGCCATTAGGGCCTACGAGCTCTGGAAACACCATATATTTT. This gives the protein CARRPLGPTSSGNTIYF.

This clone was seen once. The chain carries TRBV11-3 and TRBJ2-2, with TRBD2 as a possible D gene (6 bases). There are 15 residues in the CDR3. CDR1 and CDR2 from the germline V gene are SGHNT and YENEEA. The V gene lost 3 bases and the J gene lost 4 bases, with 12 bases spanning the gap. The chain's CDR3 is CASSLGGGITGELFF. DNA of the CDR3: TGTGCCAGCAGCTTGGGTGGAGGGATCACCGGGGAGCTGTTTTTT. Filled out from reference TRBV11-3 and TRBJ2-2, the complete variable domain reads EAGVVQSPRYKIIEKKQPVAFWCNPISGHNTLYWYLQNLGQGPELLIRYENEEAVDDSQLPKDRFSAERLKGVDSTLKIQPAELGDSAVYLCASSLGGGITGELFFGEGSRLTVL.

This clone has just one count. This chain uses TRBV5-1 with TRBJ1-5; a weak D match, TRBD1 (5 bases). The CDR3 has 14 amino acids. V was pared by 4 bases and J by 3 bases, with 11 bases between. Germline V gene sequence: CDR1 SGHRS, CDR2 YFSETQ. The CDR3 is CASSQGDHNQPQHF. The CDR3 DNA is TGCGCCAGCAGCCAAGGGGACCACAATCAGCCCCAGCATTTT.

The chain joins TRBV30 to TRBJ1-2; D uncertain. Germline CDR1 reads GTSNPN; CDR2 reads SVGIG (reference sequence). CDR3 length equals 17 residues. V was shortened by 2 bases and J by 8 bases, with 27 bases between the two germline ends. This CDR3 is CAWSPQPTHRVSGGYTF. The CDR3 coding sequence is TGTGCCTGGAGTCCCCAGCCCACCCATAGGGTGTCTGGGGGCTACACCTTC.

A few counts support this clone. The chain employs TRBV7-8 and TRBJ1-5; D possibly corresponds to TRBD1 (6 bases). The CDR3 covers 13 residues. V lost 2 bases and J lost 4, with 6 bases in between. Germline V lookup: CDR1 SGHVS, CDR2 FQNEAQ. The CDR3 DNA is TGTGCCAGCAGCTTACAGGGGAATCAGCCCCAGCATTTT. It yields the protein CASSLQGNQPQHF.

The rearrangement joins TRBV6-5 to TRBJ1-1; tentatively, D is TRBD1 (6 bases). The CDR3 covers 13 residues. V was trimmed by 6 bases and J by 11 bases, leaving 19 bases between them. CDR1 is MNHEY, CDR2 SVGAGI, per germline. The CDR3 DNA is TGTGCCAGCAGCGCACGACAGGTCTCTCCGGCTTTCTTT. It encodes CASSARQVSPAFF.

The rearrangement uses TRBV28 and TRBJ1-5, with TRBD1 matching over 7 bases. The germline CDR1 and CDR2 sequences are MDHEN and SYDVKM. Trimming at V came to 5 bases and at J to 1 base, leaving 8 bases not matched to a gene. The CDR3 loop spans 16 amino acids. The CDR3 here is CASSPPSTGSNQPQHF. In nucleotides, the CDR3 is TGTGCCAGCAGTCCCCCCTCGACAGGGAGCAATCAGCCCCAGCATTTT.

The V and J genes are TRBV28 and TRBJ2-7; no clear D. CDR1 and CDR2 from the germline V gene are MDHEN and SYDVKM. The CDR3 totals 11 residues. Trimming removed 5 bases from V and 2 bases from J, with 4 bases in between. The CDR3 nucleotides are TGTGCCAGCAGTGCGACCTACGAGCAGTACTTC. Translating gives CASSATYEQYF.

The chain recombines TRBV5-1 with TRBJ2-3; possible D gene TRBD1, 5 bases. Looked up from germline, CDR1 is SGHRS and CDR2 is YFSETQ. Trimming cost V 1 base and J 2 bases, with 11 bases left between them. The CDR3 contains 15 residues. The CDR3 DNA sequence: TGCGCCAGCAGCTTGAGGGGCCAGTTCACAGATACGCAGTATTTT. This gives the protein CASSLRGQFTDTQYF.

This chain links TRBV7-9 with TRBJ1-2; TRBD1 agrees at 7 bases. The CDR3 covers 15 residues. Per germline, CDR1 SEHNR and CDR2 FQNEAQ (reference sequence). The V segment lost 3 bases and the J segment 3 bases; nucleotides outside the gene matches: 7. The CDR3, as DNA: TGTGCCAGCAGCTTTGGGCCGCAGGGGGACTATGGCTACACCTTC. This codes for CASSFGPQGDYGYTF.

This chain uses TRBV6-5 with TRBJ1-4; D possibly corresponds to TRBD1 (5 bases). Between the trimmed V and J ends, which lost 4 bases and 7 bases, there was a span of 13 bases. Germline V gives CDR1 MNHEY, CDR2 SVGAGI. This CDR3 is built from 14 residues. CDR3 residues: CASSLGLRGEKLFF. CDR3 sequence (DNA): TGTGCCAGCAGTTTGGGATTGAGGGGTGAAAAACTGTTTTTT.

The chain combines TRBV11-2 with TRBJ2-1; D is unresolved. The CDR3 contains 11 residues. Per the germline V gene, CDR1 is SGHAT and CDR2 is FQNNGV. V shed 3 bases and J shed 3 bases, with 0 bases lying between them. The CDR3: CASSFYNEQFF. For the CDR3, the DNA is TGTGCCAGCAGCTTCTACAATGAGCAGTTCTTC. The full variable domain, with the rest looked up from reference TRBV11-2 and TRBJ2-1, is EAGVAQSPRYKIIEKRQSVAFWCNPISGHATLYWYQQILGQGPKLLIQFQNNGVVDDSQLPKDRFSAERLKGVDSTLKIQPAKLEDSAVYLCASSFYNEQFFGPGTRLTVL.

The chain is built from TRBV7-3 and TRBJ1-2; D remains unclear. The CDR3 spans 17 residues. The germline gives CDR1 SGHTA, CDR2 FQGTGA. Trimming removed 1 base at V and 2 bases at J, with 17 bases between. In DNA, the CDR3 is TGTGCCAGCAGCTTAAATCCTGGATCGGCCGGAAACTATGGCTACACCTTC. It encodes CASSLNPGSAGNYGYTF.

The V gene is TRBV10-3, the J gene TRBJ2-2; D is undetermined. V lost 10 bases, J lost 1 base, and 13 bases lay in between. Germline CDR1 reads ENHRY; CDR2 reads SYGVKD. This CDR3 spans 14 amino acids. In nucleotides, the CDR3 is TGTGCCACCACGCCCTTCGAGAACACCGGGGAGCTGTTTTTT. As protein: CATTPFENTGELFF.